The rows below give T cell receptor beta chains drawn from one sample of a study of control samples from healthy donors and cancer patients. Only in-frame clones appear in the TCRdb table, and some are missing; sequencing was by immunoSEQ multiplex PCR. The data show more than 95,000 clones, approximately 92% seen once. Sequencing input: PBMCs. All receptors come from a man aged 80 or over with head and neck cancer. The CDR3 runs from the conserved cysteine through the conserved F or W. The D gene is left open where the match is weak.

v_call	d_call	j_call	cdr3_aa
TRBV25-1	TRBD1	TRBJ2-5	CASSNPGQGTETQYF
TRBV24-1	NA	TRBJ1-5	CATQGVQQPQHF
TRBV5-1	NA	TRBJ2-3	CASSLAQGGATDTQYF
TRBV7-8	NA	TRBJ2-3	CASSLEGSLIGTDTQYF
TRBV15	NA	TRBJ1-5	CATSTTTYSNQPQHF
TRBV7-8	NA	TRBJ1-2	CASSLVVGAGASDGYTF
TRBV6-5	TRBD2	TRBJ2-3	CASSYSGGPTDTQYF
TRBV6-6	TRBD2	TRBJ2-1	CASSTLGLAGGNEQFF
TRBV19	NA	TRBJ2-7	CASSMGGSGGEQYF
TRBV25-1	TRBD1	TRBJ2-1	CASSEEIGGRYNEQFF
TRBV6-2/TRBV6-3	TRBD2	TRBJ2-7	CASSHGTSGSFTYEQYF
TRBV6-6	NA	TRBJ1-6	CASSYSENSPLHF
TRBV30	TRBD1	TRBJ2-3	CAQTGKSTDTQYF
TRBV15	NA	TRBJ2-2	CATSRVAGELFF
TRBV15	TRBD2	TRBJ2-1	CATSRDGQAGGSYNEQFF
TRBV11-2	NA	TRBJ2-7	CASSLGGATLSYEQYF
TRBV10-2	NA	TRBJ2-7	CASSESLPAYEQYF
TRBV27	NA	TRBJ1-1	CASSPTGFTEAFF
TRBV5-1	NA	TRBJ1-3	CASSTDSQFSGNTIYF
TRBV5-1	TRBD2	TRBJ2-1	CASSSGLAGTRGEQFF
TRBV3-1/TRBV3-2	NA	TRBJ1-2	CASSQLYGYTF
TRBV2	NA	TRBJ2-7	CASKRALGGQITYEQYF
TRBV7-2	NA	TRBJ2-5	CASSLTRTAETQYF
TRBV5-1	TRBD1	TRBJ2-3	CASSPGGAKFYTQYF
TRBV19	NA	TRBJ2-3	CASSIQGTRTDTQYF
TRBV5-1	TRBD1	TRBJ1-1	CASSLGTGGTEAFF
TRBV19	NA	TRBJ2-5	CASSIIGLQETQYF
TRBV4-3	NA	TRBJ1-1	CASSQDLAGYTEAFF
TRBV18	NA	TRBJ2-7	CASSPPGAYYEQYF